Listed here is a single TCR beta chain. The data were taken from a study of cytomegalovirus exposure and HLA in healthy donors. PCR involved 60 Vbeta and 13 Jbeta primers. Assay: immunoSEQ multiplex PCR; the TCRdb copy retains only in-frame clones and omits some. Its clone listing holds 150,000 to 200,000 clones. The CDR3 spans 15 residues. Per the germline V gene, CDR1 is MNHEY and CDR2 is SVGAGI. V dropped 6 bases and J dropped 2 bases, with 14 bases sitting between them. Sample: PBMCs. This sequence originates from a man aged 30 to 39 in good health and CMV-seronegative. The chain employs TRBV6-5 and TRBJ1-5; D possibly corresponds to TRBD1 (6 bases). The CDR3 loop is CASRAQGSGNQPQHF. The CDR3 DNA is TGTGCCAGCAGGGCACAGGGTTCGGGCAATCAGCCCCAGCATTTT.